Shown below are 24 T cell receptor beta chains from a single sample sequenced in a study of shared clonotypes between healthy human individuals (dated by TCRdb to the early 2020s). The library came from the immunoSEQ multiplex PCR assay. Entries here come from immuneACCESS through TCRdb and include only in-frame sequences with V and J called. Some clones fail to appear in such tables; in the studies checked, an unresolved V gene covers under half of the shortfall, and the cause of the remainder is unknown. A total of about 2 million clones appear in this sample, 95% of them only once. The ten top clones hold 0.13% of the sample. The sample comprised naive CD4+ T cells sorted from blood. The cell subset or site label corresponds to: CD45RA+ positively selected. These receptors all stem from a man younger than 35 in good health.

In regard to this clone: This specimen includes other DNA sequences encoding the same CDR3. This rearrangement joins TRBV19 to TRBJ1-5, with 7 bases identical to TRBD1. The germline V gene has CDR1 LNHDA and CDR2 SQIVND (reference sequence). V trimming: 5 bases; J trimming: 3 bases; junction bases outside the gene matches: 4. The length of the CDR3 is 14 residues. This CDR3 is CASSEQGPNQPQHF. In DNA form, the CDR3 reads TGTGCCAGTAGTGAACAGGGGCCCAATCAGCCCCAGCATTTT.

This clone has just one count. V and J are TRBV5-1 and TRBJ2-1; D is ambiguous. Germline CDR1 is SGHRS and CDR2 is YFSETQ. This CDR3 spans 15 amino acids. V was shortened by 5 bases and J by 0 bases, with 12 bases between the two germline ends. The CDR3 DNA is TGCGCCAGCAGATCGGACCCAGGCTCCTACAATGAGCAGTTCTTC. Translating gives CASRSDPGSYNEQFF.

The chain has TRBV6-1 and TRBJ1-1; D possibly corresponds to TRBD1 (5 bases). Germline CDR1 is MNHNS and CDR2 is SASEGT. Trimming shortened V by 8 bases and J by 1 base, and 17 bases separated the two germline ends. The CDR3 length is 15 residues. The CDR3 bases are TGTGCCAGCGGGGCTCCGGGCGGATCGAACACTGAAGCTTTCTTT. It yields the protein CASGAPGGSNTEAFF.

CDR3 DNA: TGTGCCAGCTCACCCGAGTTTGAGTACACTGAAGCTTTCTTT. It is translated as CASSPEFEYTEAFF. The rearrangement links TRBV18 to TRBJ1-1; no firm D call. Germline V gene lookup returns CDR1 KGHSH and CDR2 LQKENI. V lost 3 bases to trimming and J lost 3 bases, with 11 bases between them. CDR3 length equals 14 residues. The entire variable domain, with the rest obtained from reference TRBV18 and TRBJ1-1, is as follows: NAGVMQNPRHLVRRRGQEARLRCSPMKGHSHVYWYRQLPEEGLKFMVYLQKENIIDESGMPKERFSAEFPKEGPSILRIQQVVRGDSAAYFCASSPEFEYTEAFFGQGTRLTVV.

The chain couples TRBV4-1 to TRBJ2-7; 9 nucleotides agree with TRBD1. Germline V gene lookup returns CDR1 MGHRA and CDR2 YSYEKL. V dropped 2 bases and J dropped 7; count of bases not matched to a gene: 9. The CDR3 consists of 15 residues. CDR3 DNA: TGCGCCAGCAGCCAACCGGGACAGGGAGTAAAAGAGCAGTACTTC. Protein sequence: CASSQPGQGVKEQYF.

V is TRBV18 and J is TRBJ2-7, with D maybe TRBD1 (5 bases). V was trimmed by 3 bases and J by 1 base, leaving 10 bases between them. This CDR3 is 14 amino acids long. The germline V gene has CDR1 KGHSH and CDR2 LQKENI. CDR3 sequence (DNA): TGTGCCAGCTCACCTGTCGACAGTTCCTACGAGCAGTACTTC. Its protein is CASSPVDSSYEQYF.

CDR3 amino acids: CASSAGTVEAFF. The CDR3 DNA reads TGCGCCAGCAGCGCTGGGACAGTTGAAGCTTTCTTT. V and J are TRBV5-1 and TRBJ1-1, with 7 bases that match TRBD1. The J segment lost 7 bases and the V segment lost 4 bases, leaving 4 bases of the junction unmatched. Germline CDR1 reads SGHRS; CDR2 reads YFSETQ. The CDR3 is 12 amino acids.

The rearrangement joins TRBV27 to TRBJ2-6; 7 positions match TRBD1. Germline V gives CDR1 MNHEY, CDR2 SMNVEV (reference sequence). The CDR3 runs 14 residues. V lost 7 bases to trimming and J lost 4 bases; unmatched junction nucleotides: 4. CDR3 DNA sequence: TGTGCCAGCAAGGGGGCGCTCGGGGCCAACGTCCTGACTTTC. Amino acid sequence: CASKGALGANVLTF.

As concerns this clone: Other DNA sequences within the sample encode an identical CDR3. The gene calls are TRBV6-5 and TRBJ1-5; D call uncertain. The germline V gene has CDR1 MNHEY and CDR2 SVGAGI. The CDR3 is 13 amino acids. Trimming stripped 6 bases from V and 1 base from J, with 7 bases between. CDR3 protein: CASRAGSNQPQHF. The CDR3 coding sequence is TGTGCCAGCAGGGCGGGGAGCAATCAGCCCCAGCATTTT.

The rearrangement uses TRBV18 and TRBJ1-2, with 8 bases that match TRBD1. This CDR3 contains 18 residues. V shed 3 bases, J shed 0 bases, and the junction held 12 bases outside the gene matches. Germline CDR1 and CDR2: KGHSH and LQKENI. CDR3 DNA sequence: TGTGCCAGCTCACCCTTTTCACCCGGGACAGGAACTAACTATGGCTACACCTTC. It encodes CASSPFSPGTGTNYGYTF.

The rearrangement joins TRBV6-5 to TRBJ2-3, with D tentatively TRBD2 (5 bases). V shed 7 bases and J shed 2 bases, with 10 bases lying between them. The CDR3 sequence is 13 residues long. Per germline, CDR1 MNHEY and CDR2 SVGAGI. The chain's CDR3 is CASKDGVTDTQYF. The CDR3 region has the DNA TGTGCCAGCAAGGACGGGGTCACAGATACGCAGTATTTT.

Only one count was recorded for this clone. The chain has TRBV28 and TRBJ1-2; 9 nucleotides agree with TRBD1. Germline V lookup: CDR1 MDHEN, CDR2 SYDVKM. The CDR3 has 14 amino acids. The V and J ends lost 5 bases and 1 base, in that order; junction bases with no gene match: 2. CDR3 in DNA: TGTGCCAGCAGTGGGACAGGGATTAACTATGGCTACACCTTC. Amino acid sequence: CASSGTGINYGYTF.

The chain couples TRBV5-1 to TRBJ1-3; TRBD1 is a possible D gene (5 bases). Germline V gives CDR1 SGHRS, CDR2 YFSETQ. V lost 0 bases to trimming and J lost 2 bases, with 12 bases between them. The CDR3 consists of 16 residues. Written as DNA, the CDR3 is TGCGCCAGCAGCTTGGCTCCCCAGGGAGCTGGAAACACCATATATTTT. Amino acids: CASSLAPQGAGNTIYF.

This rearrangement joins TRBV7-2 to TRBJ2-2; 7 positions agree with TRBD2. CDR1 SGHTA and CDR2 FQGNSA come from the germline V gene. Trimming at V came to 7 bases and at J to 13 bases, leaving 18 bases not matched to a gene. There are 15 residues in the CDR3. The CDR3 reads CASTLGLGLAVGLFF. The CDR3 bases are TGTGCCAGCACCCTCGGACTAGGTTTAGCCGTCGGGCTGTTTTTT.

V usage is TRBV10-3 and J usage is TRBJ2-4; D is perhaps TRBD2 (5 bases). The germline V gene has CDR1 ENHRY and CDR2 SYGVKD. The CDR3 sequence is 14 residues long. Trimming took off 2 bases at V and 6 bases at J, with 11 bases between the two ends. CDR3 nucleotides: TGTGCCATCAGTGAGACGGGATATGGAAACATTCAGTACTTC. Its translation: CAISETGYGNIQYF.

V is TRBV6-5 and J is TRBJ2-7, with 7 bases aligning to TRBD1. The V gene's germline CDR1 is MNHEY and CDR2 SVGAGI. There are 14 residues in the CDR3. V lost 5 bases, J lost 3 bases, and 7 bases stayed unmatched. The CDR3 nucleotides read TGTGCCAGCAGTAGGGGACAGAGGGACTACGAGCAGTACTTC. This codes for CASSRGQRDYEQYF.

This clone was seen once. The chain joins TRBV6-5 to TRBJ2-1; 10 bases match TRBD2. Germline V gene lookup returns CDR1 MNHEY and CDR2 SVGAGI. Trimming removed 5 bases from V and 9 bases from J; junction bases left unmatched: 7. CDR3 length equals 14 residues. The CDR3 DNA reads as TGTGCCAGCAGTCCCGGGGCTAGCGGGAGTGAGCAGTTCTTC. It specifies CASSPGASGSEQFF.

The chain carries TRBV30 and TRBJ1-6; possibly TRBD1 for D (6 bases). Looked up from germline, CDR1 is GTSNPN and CDR2 is SVGIG (reference sequence). There are 14 residues in the CDR3. The germline V and J ends were trimmed by 5 bases and 7 bases, with 15 bases remaining between them. This CDR3 reads CAWGTDSTNSPLHF. CDR3 nucleotides: TGTGCCTGGGGGACGGACAGTACCAATTCACCCCTCCACTTT.

The V call is TRBV7-9, the J call TRBJ1-1, with TRBD1 identical over 9 bases. This CDR3 has 15 residues. The J segment lost 6 bases and the V segment lost 5 bases, leaving 10 bases of the junction unmatched. Germline CDR1 SEHNR, CDR2 FQNEAQ (reference sequence). The CDR3 sequence: CASSARQGGGAEAFF. In nucleotides, the CDR3 is TGTGCCAGCAGCGCCCGACAGGGGGGAGGCGCTGAAGCTTTCTTT.

J is TRBJ2-3 and V is TRBV6-1; 10 bases are a match to TRBD2. The CDR3 consists of 17 residues. V shed 2 bases, J shed 1 base, and the junction held 6 bases outside the gene matches. Germline values: CDR1 MNHNS, CDR2 SASEGT. CDR3 sequence reads: CASSESKRGGGTDTQYF. CDR3 sequence (DNA): TGTGCCAGCAGTGAATCGAAGCGGGGGGGAGGCACAGATACGCAGTATTTT.

The CDR3 coding sequence is TGTGCCAGCAGCTTGGCGGGGAGGGAGCAGCCCCAGCATTTT. Translation: CASSLAGREQPQHF. The chain has TRBV5-4 and TRBJ1-5; D is ambiguous. Germline V lookup: CDR1 SGHNT, CDR2 YYREEE (reference sequence). Trimming shortened V by 0 bases and J by 7 bases, and 11 bases separated the two germline ends. This CDR3 spans 14 amino acids.

This chain joins TRBV7-2 and TRBJ1-2; unclear D gene. The V end lost 3 bases, the J end lost 0 bases, and 8 bases lay between the germline ends. CDR3 size: 14 residues. Germline lookup yields CDR1 SGHTA and CDR2 FQGNSA. The chain's CDR3 is CASSFPRPNYGYTF. The DNA of the CDR3 is TGTGCCAGCAGCTTTCCCCGGCCTAACTATGGCTACACCTTC.

This clone occurred a few times. This specimen includes other DNA sequences encoding the same CDR3. The chain links TRBV27 to TRBJ2-7, with 12 positions matching TRBD2. J lost 1 base, V lost 2 bases, and 0 bases had no gene match. Germline assignment: CDR1 MNHEY and CDR2 SMNVEV (reference sequence). This CDR3 is built from 15 residues. This chain's CDR3 is CASSLLAGGSYEQYF. The CDR3 nucleotides read TGTGCCAGCAGTTTACTAGCGGGAGGGTCCTACGAGCAGTACTTC.

The chain uses TRBV19 and TRBJ1-5, with a tentative D call TRBD1 (5 bases). The CDR3 is 14 amino acids. V lost 2 bases and J 8 bases, leaving 13 bases between the germline ends. Germline V gene data show CDR1 as LNHDA and CDR2 as SQIVND (reference sequence). CDR3 bases: TGTGCCAGTAGTATATGGGACCCCTGGGAGCCCCAGCATTTT. Its protein is CASSIWDPWEPQHF.